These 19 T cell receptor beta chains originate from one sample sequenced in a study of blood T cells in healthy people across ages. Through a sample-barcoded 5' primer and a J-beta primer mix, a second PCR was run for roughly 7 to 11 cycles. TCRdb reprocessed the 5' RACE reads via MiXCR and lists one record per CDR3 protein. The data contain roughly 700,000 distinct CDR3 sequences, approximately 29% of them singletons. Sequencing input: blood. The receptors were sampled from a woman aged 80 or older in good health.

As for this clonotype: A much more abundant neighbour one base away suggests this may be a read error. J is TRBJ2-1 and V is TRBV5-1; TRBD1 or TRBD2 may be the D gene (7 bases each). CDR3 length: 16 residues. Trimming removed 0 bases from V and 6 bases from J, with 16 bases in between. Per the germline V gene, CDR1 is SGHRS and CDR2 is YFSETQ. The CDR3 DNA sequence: TGCGCCAGCAGCTTGGCCCAGGGGGGGCCGGGCAATGAGCAGTTCTTC. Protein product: CASSLAQGGPGNEQFF.

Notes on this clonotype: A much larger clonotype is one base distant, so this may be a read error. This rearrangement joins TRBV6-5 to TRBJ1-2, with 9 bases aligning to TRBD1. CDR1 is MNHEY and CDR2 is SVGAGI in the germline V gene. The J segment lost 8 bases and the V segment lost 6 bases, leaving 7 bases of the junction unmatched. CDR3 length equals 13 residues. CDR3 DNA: TGTGCCAGCAGGCGGGGACAGGGTAACGGCTACACCTTC. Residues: CASRRGQGNGYTF.

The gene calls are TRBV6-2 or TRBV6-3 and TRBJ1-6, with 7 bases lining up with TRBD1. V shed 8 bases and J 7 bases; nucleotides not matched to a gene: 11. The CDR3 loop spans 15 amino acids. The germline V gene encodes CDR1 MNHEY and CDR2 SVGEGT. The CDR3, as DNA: TGTGCCAGCTTAACGGGGACAGTCGAGAATTCACCCCTCCACTTT. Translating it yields CASLTGTVENSPLHF.

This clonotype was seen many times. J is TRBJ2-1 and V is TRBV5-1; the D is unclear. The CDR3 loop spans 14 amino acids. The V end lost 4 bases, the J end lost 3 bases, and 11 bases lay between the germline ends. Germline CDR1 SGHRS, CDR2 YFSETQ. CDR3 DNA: TGCGCCAGCAGCCCTAGGTCTTACTACAATGAGCAGTTCTTC. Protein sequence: CASSPRSYYNEQFF.

Here the CDR3 DNA reads TGTGCCAGCAGCTTGGGACAGCCTAGCTCCTACGAGCAGTACTTC. It specifies CASSLGQPSSYEQYF. The J gene is TRBJ2-7, the V gene TRBV7-2, with 7 bases that match TRBD1. The ends lost 3 bases at V and 0 bases at J; junction bases unmatched: 5. The CDR3 length is 15 residues. Germline lookup yields CDR1 SGHTA and CDR2 FQGNSA.

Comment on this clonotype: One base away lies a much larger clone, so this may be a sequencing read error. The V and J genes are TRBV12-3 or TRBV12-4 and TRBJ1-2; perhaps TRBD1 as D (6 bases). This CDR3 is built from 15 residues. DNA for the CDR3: TGTACCAGCAGTTACGGACAGAACTTTAACTATGGCTACACCTTC. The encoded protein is CTSSYGQNFNYGYTF.

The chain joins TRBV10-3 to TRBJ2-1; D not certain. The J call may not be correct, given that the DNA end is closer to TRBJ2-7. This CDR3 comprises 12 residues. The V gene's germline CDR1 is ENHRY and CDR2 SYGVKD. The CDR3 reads CAVAPGYNEQYF. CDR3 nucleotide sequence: TGTGCCGTAGCTCCCGGCTACAATGAGCAGTACTTC.

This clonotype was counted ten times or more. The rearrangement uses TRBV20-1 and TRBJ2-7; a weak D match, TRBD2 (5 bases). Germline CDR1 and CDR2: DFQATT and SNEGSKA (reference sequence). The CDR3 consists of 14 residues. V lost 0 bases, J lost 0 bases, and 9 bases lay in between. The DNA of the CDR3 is TGCAGTGCTAGAGAAGCGGCCAGCTCCTACGAGCAGTACTTC. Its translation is CSAREAASSYEQYF.

CDR3 in DNA: TGTGCCACCAGTGGTACCCGGGACAGCGAAATCAATGAGCAGTTCTTC. Residues: CATSGTRDSEINEQFF. The genes are TRBV24-1 and TRBJ2-1; 7 positions agree with TRBD1. The CDR3 runs to 16 residues. Germline loops: CDR1 KGHDR, CDR2 SFDVKD. With V trimmed by 5 bases and J by 6 bases, 12 bases remained unmatched.

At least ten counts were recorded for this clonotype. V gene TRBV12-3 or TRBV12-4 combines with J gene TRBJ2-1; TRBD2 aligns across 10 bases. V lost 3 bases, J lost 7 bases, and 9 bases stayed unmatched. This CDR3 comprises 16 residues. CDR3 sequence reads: CASSFIGLAGANEQFF. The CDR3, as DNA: TGTGCCAGCAGTTTTATAGGGCTAGCGGGGGCGAATGAGCAGTTCTTC.

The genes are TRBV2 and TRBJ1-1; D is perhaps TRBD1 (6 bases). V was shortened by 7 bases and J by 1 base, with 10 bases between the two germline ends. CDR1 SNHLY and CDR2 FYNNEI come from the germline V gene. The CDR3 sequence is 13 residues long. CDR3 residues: CASKGDQNTEAFF. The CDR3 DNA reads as TGTGCCAGCAAGGGGGACCAGAACACTGAAGCTTTCTTT. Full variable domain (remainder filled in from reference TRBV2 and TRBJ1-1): EPEVTQTPSHQVTQMGQEVILRCVPISNHLYFYWYRQILGQKVEFLVSFYNNEISEKSEIFDDQFSVERPDGSNFTLKIRSTKLEDSAMYFCASKGDQNTEAFFGQGTRLTVV.

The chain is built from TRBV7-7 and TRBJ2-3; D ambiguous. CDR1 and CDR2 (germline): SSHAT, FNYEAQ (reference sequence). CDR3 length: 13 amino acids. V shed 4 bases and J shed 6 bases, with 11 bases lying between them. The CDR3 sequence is CASSSSKADTQYF. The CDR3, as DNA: TGTGCCAGCAGCTCTTCGAAGGCGGATACGCAGTATTTT.

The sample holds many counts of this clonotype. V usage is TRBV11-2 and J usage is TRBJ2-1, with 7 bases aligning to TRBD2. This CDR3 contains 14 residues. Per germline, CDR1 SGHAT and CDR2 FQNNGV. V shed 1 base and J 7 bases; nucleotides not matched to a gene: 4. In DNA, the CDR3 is TGTGCCAGCAGCTTAGTAAAAGCGGGGAATGAGCAGTTCTTC. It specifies CASSLVKAGNEQFF.

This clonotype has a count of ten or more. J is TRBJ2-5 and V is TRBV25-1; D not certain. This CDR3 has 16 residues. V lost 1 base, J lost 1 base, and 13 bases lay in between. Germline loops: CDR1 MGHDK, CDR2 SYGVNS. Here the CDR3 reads CASSESGQTLQETQYF. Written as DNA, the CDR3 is TGTGCCAGCAGTGAATCCGGCCAGACCCTCCAAGAGACCCAGTACTTC.

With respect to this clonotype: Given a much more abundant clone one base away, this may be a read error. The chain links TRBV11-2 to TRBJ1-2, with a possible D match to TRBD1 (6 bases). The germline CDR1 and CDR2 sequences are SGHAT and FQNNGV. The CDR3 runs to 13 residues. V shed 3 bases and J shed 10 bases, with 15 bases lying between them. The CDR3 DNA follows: TGTGCCAGCAGCTTGGATACGGAGGGGGACTACACCTTC. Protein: CASSLDTEGDYTF.

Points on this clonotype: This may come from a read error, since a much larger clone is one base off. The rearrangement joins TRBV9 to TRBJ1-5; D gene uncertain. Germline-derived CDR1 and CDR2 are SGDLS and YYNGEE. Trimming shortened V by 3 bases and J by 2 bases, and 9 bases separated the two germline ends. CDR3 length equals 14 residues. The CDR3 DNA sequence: TGTGCCAGCAGCGGTGGGTTCGGCAATCAGCCCCAGCATTTT. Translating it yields CASSGGFGNQPQHF.

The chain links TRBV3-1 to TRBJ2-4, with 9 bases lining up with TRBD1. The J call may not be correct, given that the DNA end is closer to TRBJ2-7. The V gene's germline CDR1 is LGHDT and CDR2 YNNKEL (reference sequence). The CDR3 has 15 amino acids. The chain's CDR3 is CASSHIQGANYEQYF. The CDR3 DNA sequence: TGTGCCAGCAGCCACATACAGGGGGCAAACTACGAGCAGTACTTC.

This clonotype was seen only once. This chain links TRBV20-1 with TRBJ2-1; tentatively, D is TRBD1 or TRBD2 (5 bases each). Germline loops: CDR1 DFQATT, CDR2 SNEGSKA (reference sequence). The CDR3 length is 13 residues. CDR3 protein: CSARAPTGDEQFF. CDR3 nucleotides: TGCAGCGCGCGGGCCCCTACAGGAGATGAGCAGTTCTTC.

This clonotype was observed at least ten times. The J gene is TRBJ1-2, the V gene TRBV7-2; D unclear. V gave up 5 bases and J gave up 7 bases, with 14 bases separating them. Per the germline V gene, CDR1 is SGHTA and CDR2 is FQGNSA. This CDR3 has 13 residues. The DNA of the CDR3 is TGTGCCAGCAGCGCCCACGGACGGCTTGGCTACACCTTC. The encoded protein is CASSAHGRLGYTF.